The clone carrying this TCR beta chain appeared many times. This sample stems from a study of T cells in Graves' hyperthyroidism and ophthalmopathy. Amplification yielded TCR beta CDR3 regions, with RNA transcripts as the source. First-round RT-PCR targeting the TCR CDR3 was performed with the HTBI primer set. TCRdb called the multiplex PCR reads again in MiXCR, with one record for every CDR3 protein. The repertoire holds over 350,000 distinct CDR3 sequences, with over 12% as singletons. CDR3 length equals 16 residues. Germline CDR1 reads ENHRY; CDR2 reads SYGVKD. V dropped 7 bases and J dropped 3; count of bases not matched to a gene: 12. Clinical Activity Scores of at least 3, NOSPECS grades of at least 4 and durations under 3 months characterized ophthalmopathy patients. Investigators excluded patients with uncontrolled infection, other autoimmune disease, pregnancy or lactation. Clinical symptoms, serum thyroxine and TRAb, thyroid ultrasound and orbital computed tomography were used for the diagnoses. The source of the PBMCs was more than 9.5 ml of fresh peripheral blood.

Sequenced input: blood. This clonotype was obtained from a man younger than 30 with Graves' ophthalmopathy. The chain combines TRBV10-3 with TRBJ2-1; 7 bases line up with TRBD2. CDR3 DNA sequence: TGTGCCATCAATAGCGCCGGGACTATAGACTACAATGAGCAGTTCTTC. Encoded protein: CAINSAGTIDYNEQFF.